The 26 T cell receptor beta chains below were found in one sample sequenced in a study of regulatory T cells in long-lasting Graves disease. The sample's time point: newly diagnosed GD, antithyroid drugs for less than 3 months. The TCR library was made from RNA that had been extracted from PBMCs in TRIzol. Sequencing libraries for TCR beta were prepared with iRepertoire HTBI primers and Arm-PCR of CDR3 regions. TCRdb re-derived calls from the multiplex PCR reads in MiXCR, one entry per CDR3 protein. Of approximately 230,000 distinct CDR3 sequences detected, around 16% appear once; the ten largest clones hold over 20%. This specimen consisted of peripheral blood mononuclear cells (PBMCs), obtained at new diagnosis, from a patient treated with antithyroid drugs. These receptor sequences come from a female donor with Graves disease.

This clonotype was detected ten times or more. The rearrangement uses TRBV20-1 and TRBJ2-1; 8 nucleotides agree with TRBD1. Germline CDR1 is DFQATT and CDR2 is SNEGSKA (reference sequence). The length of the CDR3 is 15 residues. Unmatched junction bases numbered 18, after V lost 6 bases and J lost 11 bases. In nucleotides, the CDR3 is TGCAGTGCCCAACTTCCGGGACAGGCACCCTATCAGCAGTTCTTC. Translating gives CSAQLPGQAPYQQFF.

The CDR3 bases are TGCAGTGCTGCCGGCGGGGGATACACCGGGGAGCTGTTTTTT. It yields the protein CSAAGGGYTGELFF. The rearrangement links TRBV20-1 to TRBJ2-2, with 7 bases aligning to TRBD2. Germline V gene lookup returns CDR1 DFQATT and CDR2 SNEGSKA (reference sequence). J was trimmed by 3 bases and V by 5 bases; bases with no gene match: 6. The CDR3 length is 14 residues.

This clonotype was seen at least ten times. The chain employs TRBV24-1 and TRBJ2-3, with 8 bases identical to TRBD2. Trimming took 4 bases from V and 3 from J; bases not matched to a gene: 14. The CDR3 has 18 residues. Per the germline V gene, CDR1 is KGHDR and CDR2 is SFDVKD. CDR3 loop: CATSDPPGSGKGTDTQYF. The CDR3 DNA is TGTGCCACCAGTGACCCCCCTGGTAGCGGGAAAGGAACAGATACGCAGTATTTT.

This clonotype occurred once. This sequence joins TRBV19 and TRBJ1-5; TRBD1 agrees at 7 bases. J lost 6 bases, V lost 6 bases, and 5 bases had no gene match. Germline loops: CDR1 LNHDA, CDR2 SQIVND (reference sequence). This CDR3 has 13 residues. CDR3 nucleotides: TGTGCCAGTAGCTACAGGGACAGTCAGCCCCAGCATTTT. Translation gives CASSYRDSQPQHF. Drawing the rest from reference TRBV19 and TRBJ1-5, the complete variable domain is DGGITQSPKYLFRKEGQNVTLSCEQNLNHDAMYWYRQDPGQGLRLIYYSQIVNDFQKGDIAEGYSVSREKKESFPLTVTSAQKNPTAFYLCASSYRDSQPQHFGDGTRLSIL.

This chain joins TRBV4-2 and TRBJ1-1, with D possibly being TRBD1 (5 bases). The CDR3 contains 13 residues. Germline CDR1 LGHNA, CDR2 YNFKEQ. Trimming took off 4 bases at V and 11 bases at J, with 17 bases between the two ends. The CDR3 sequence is CASSLLQREGAFF. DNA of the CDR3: TGTGCCAGCAGCCTCCTCCAACGAGAGGGGGCTTTCTTT.

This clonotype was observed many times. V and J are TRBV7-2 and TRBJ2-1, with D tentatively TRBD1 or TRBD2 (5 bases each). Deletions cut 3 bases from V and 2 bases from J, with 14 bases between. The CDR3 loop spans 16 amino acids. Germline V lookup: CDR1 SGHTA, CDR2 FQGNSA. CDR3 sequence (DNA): TGTGCCAGCAGCTTCTGGGACCTCCGAACCTACAATGAGCAGTTCTTC. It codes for CASSFWDLRTYNEQFF.

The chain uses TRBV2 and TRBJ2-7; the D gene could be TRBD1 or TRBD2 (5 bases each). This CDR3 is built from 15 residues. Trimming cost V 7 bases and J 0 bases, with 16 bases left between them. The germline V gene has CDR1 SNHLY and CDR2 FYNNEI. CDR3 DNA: TGTGCCAGCATGGTCGGGGCCGGAAGCTCCTACGAGCAGTACTTC. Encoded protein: CASMVGAGSSYEQYF.

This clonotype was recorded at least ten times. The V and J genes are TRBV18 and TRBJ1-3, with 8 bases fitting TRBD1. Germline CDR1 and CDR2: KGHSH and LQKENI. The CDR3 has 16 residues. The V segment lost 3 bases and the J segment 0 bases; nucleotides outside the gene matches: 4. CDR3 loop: CASSPLGQVSGNTIYF. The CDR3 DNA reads TGTGCCAGCTCACCGCTGGGACAGGTCTCTGGAAACACCATATATTTT. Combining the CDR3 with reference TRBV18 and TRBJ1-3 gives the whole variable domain NAGVMQNPRHLVRRRGQEARLRCSPMKGHSHVYWYRQLPEEGLKFMVYLQKENIIDESGMPKERFSAEFPKEGPSILRIQQVVRGDSAAYFCASSPLGQVSGNTIYFGEGSWLTVV.

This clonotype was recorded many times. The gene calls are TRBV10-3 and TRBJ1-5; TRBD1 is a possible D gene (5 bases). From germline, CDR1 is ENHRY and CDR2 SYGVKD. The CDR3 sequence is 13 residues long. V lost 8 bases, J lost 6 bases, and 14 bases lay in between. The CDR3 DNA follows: TGTGCCATCGGTACAAGGGACGGTCAGCCCCAGCATTTT. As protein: CAIGTRDGQPQHF.

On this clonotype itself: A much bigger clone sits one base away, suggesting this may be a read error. CDR3 region: CASRDSGRADTGELFF. In DNA form, the CDR3 reads TGTGCCAGCAGGGACAGCGGGAGGGCCGACACCGGGGAGCTGTTTTTT. This chain joins TRBV3-1 and TRBJ2-2; 10 nucleotides agree with TRBD2. V shed 6 bases, J shed 3 bases, and the junction held 7 bases outside the gene matches. The germline V gene encodes CDR1 LGHDT and CDR2 YNNKEL (reference sequence). The CDR3 runs to 16 residues.

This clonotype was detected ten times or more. CDR3 sequence reads: CAWSVLGVSGETQYF. The CDR3 bases are TGTGCCTGGAGTGTACTAGGAGTGTCCGGAGAGACCCAGTACTTC. The V call is TRBV30, the J call TRBJ2-5, with TRBD2 as a possible D gene (5 bases). The CDR3 has 15 residues. The V end lost 0 bases, the J end lost 4 bases, and 15 bases lay between the germline ends. The germline gives CDR1 GTSNPN, CDR2 SVGIG (reference sequence).

The CDR3 DNA reads as TGTGCCAGTAGTATGGGTGCTGGCTACACCTTC. Its protein product is CASSMGAGYTF. The J gene is TRBJ1-2, the V gene TRBV19; D remains unclear. This CDR3 has 11 residues. Germline CDR1 reads LNHDA; CDR2 reads SQIVND (reference sequence). Trimming cost V 3 bases and J 7 bases, with 6 bases left between them.

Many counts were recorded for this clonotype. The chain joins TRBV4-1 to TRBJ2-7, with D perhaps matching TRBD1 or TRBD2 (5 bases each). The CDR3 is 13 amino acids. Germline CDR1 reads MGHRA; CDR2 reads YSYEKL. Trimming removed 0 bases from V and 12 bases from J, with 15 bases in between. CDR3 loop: CASSQDPGTQVYF. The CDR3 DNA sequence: TGCGCCAGCAGCCAAGATCCAGGGACCCAGGTGTACTTC.

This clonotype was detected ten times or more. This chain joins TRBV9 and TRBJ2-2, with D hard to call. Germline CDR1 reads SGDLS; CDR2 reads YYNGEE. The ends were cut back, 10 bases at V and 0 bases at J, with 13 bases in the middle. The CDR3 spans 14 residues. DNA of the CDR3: TGTGCCTCCCGTGAGCTACCGAACACCGGGGAGCTGTTTTTT. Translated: CASRELPNTGELFF.

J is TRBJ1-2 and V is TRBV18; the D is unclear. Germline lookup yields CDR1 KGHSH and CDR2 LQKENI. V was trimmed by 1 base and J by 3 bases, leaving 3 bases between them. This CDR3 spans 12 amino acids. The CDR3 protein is CASSPRDYGYTF. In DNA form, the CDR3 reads TGTGCCAGCTCACCACGGGACTATGGCTACACCTTC.

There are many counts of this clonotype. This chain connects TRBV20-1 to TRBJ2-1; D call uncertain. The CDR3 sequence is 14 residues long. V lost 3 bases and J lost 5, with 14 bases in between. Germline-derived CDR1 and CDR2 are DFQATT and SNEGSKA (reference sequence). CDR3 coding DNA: TGCAGTGCTAGCCCACACGACGTTAACAATGAGCAGTTCTTC. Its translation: CSASPHDVNNEQFF.

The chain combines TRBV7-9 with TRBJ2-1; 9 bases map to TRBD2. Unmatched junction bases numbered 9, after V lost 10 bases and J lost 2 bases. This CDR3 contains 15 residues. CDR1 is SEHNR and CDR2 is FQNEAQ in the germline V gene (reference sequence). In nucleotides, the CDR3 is TGTGCCACCCAGTCCAGCGGGAGGACCTACAATGAGCAGTTCTTC. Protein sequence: CATQSSGRTYNEQFF.

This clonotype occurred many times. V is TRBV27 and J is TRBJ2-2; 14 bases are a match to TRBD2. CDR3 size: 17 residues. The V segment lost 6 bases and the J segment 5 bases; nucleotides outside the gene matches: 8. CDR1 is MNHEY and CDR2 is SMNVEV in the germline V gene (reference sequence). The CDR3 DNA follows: TGTGCCAGCAGCCTTGGACTAGCGGGAGGAAAGACCGGGGAGCTGTTTTTT. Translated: CASSLGLAGGKTGELFF.

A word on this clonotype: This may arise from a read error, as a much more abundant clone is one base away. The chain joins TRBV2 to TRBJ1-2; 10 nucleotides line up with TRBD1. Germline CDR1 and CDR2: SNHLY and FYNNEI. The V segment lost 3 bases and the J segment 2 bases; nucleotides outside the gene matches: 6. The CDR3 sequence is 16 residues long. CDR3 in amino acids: CASSDPPGQGNYGYTF. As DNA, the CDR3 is TGTGCCAGCAGTGATCCCCCGGGACAGGGGAACTATGGCTACACCTTC.

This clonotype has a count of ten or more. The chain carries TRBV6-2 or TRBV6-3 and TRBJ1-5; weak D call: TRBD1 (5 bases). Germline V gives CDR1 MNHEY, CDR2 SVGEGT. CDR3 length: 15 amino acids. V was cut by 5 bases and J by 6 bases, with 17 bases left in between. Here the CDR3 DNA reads TGTGCCAGCAGTGAAGACCCAAGGGGCGGTCAGCCCCAGCATTTT. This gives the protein CASSEDPRGGQPQHF.

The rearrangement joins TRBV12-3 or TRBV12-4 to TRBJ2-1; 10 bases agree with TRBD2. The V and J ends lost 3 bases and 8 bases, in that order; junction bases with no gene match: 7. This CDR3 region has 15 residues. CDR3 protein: CASSFVASGSYEQFF. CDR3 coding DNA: TGTGCCAGCAGTTTTGTGGCTAGCGGGAGCTATGAGCAGTTCTTC.

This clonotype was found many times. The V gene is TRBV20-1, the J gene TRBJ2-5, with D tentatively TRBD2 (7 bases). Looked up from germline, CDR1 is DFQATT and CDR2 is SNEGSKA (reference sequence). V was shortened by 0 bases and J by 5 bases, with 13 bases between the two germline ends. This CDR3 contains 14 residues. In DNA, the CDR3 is TGCAGTGCTAGAGATCCGGGGGGCAAGGAGACCCAGTACTTC. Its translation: CSARDPGGKETQYF.

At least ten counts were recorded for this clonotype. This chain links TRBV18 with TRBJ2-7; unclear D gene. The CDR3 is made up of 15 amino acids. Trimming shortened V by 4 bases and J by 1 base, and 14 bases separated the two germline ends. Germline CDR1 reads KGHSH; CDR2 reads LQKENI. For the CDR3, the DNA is TGTGCCAGCTCACAGTTAGGGTTTCTTTCCTACGAGCAGTACTTC. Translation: CASSQLGFLSYEQYF.

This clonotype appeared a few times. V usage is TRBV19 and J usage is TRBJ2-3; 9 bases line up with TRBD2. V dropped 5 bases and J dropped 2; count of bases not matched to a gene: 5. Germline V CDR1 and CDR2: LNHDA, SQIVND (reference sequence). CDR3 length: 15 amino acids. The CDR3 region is CASSPAGGLTDTQYF. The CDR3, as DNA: TGTGCCAGTAGTCCAGCGGGAGGCCTCACAGATACGCAGTATTTT.

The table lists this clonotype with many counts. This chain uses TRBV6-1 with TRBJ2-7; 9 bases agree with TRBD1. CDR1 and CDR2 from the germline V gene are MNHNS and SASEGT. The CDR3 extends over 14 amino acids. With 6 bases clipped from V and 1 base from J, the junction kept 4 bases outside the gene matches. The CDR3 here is CASRRGQGSYEQYF. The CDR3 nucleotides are TGTGCCAGCAGGAGGGGACAGGGATCCTACGAGCAGTACTTC.

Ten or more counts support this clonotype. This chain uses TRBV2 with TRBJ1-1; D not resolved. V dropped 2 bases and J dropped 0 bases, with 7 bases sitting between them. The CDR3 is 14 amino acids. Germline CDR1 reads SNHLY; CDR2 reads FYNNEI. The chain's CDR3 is CASSESRLNTEAFF. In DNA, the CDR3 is TGTGCCAGCAGTGAAAGTAGGTTGAACACTGAAGCTTTCTTT. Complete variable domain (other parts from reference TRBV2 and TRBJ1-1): EPEVTQTPSHQVTQMGQEVILRCVPISNHLYFYWYRQILGQKVEFLVSFYNNEISEKSEIFDDQFSVERPDGSNFTLKIRSTKLEDSAMYFCASSESRLNTEAFFGQGTRLTVV.